These T cell receptor beta chains were read from a single sample in a study of PD-L1 blockade in urothelial cancer. This table comes from immunoSEQ multiplex PCR, and its TCRdb copy is limited to in-frame clones, with some not included. The sample lists some 110,000 clones; under 95% were seen once. Sequencing was performed on PBMCs, taken around atezolizumab (anti-PD-L1) treatment. Receptor source: a man in his sixties with urothelial cancer. Both conserved end residues are part of each CDR3. The D gene is left open where the match is weak. Not every row has a clone size; where given, it reads once, few, many or a size class.

j_gene | d_gene | abundance | v_gene | CDR3nt | CDR3aa
TRBJ2-7 | - | - | TRBV7-9 | TGTGCCAGCAGCTCTAACAGGGATCTCGAGCAGTACTTC | CASSSNRDLEQYF
TRBJ2-7 | - | - | TRBV5-4 | TGTGCCAGCAGCCTAAAACGGACAGCCGACTCCTACGAGCAGTACTTC | CASSLKRTADSYEQYF
TRBJ1-1 | - | once | TRBV27 | TGTGCCAGCAGGTCAGGGAATACTGAAGCTTTCTTT | CASRSGNTEAFF
TRBJ1-5 | TRBD1 | - | TRBV18 | TGTGCCAGCTCACCGACAGGGAATCAGCCCCAGCATTTT | CASSPTGNQPQHF
TRBJ2-5 | TRBD2 | - | TRBV7-3 | TGTGCCAGCAGCTCGCGGGGGGGCCAGACCCAGTACTTC | CASSSRGGQTQYF
TRBJ2-3 | - | - | TRBV27 | TGTGCCAGCAGGCCAACCTATACAGATACGCAGTATTTT | CASRPTYTDTQYF
TRBJ2-7 | TRBD2 | - | TRBV2 | TGTGCCAGCAGTGTCGGCGGGGGGAGCGAGCAGTACTTC | CASSVGGGSEQYF
TRBJ2-7 | TRBD2 | - | TRBV7-9 | TGTGCCAGCAGCTTAGAGCGAGCGGGAAGTGTGCAGTACTTC | CASSLERAGSVQYF
TRBJ2-7 | TRBD1 | - | TRBV5-4 | TGTGCCAGCAGCCCCCGGGACAGAACATACGAGCAGTACTTC | CASSPRDRTYEQYF
TRBJ2-5 | TRBD2 | - | TRBV5-1 | TGCGCCAGCAGCCGGGTACTAGCGGCCCAAGAGACCCAGTACTTC | CASSRVLAAQETQYF
TRBJ2-3 | TRBD2 | - | TRBV2 | TGTGCCAGCCTTACTAGCGGTTCCCGGAGGGGTACGCAGTATTTT | CASLTSGSRRGTQYF
TRBJ2-2 | TRBD1 | - | TRBV18 | TGTGCCAGCTCACACCGGGACAGTAACACCGGGGAGCTGTTTTTT | CASSHRDSNTGELFF
TRBJ1-5 | TRBD1 | - | TRBV7-2 | TGTGCCAGCAGCTTACAGGGGGCGAGCAATCAGCCCCAGCATTTT | CASSLQGASNQPQHF
TRBJ2-3 | - | - | TRBV5-6 | TGTGCCAGCAGCGTAGGCACAGATACGCAGTATTTT | CASSVGTDTQYF
TRBJ2-7 | TRBD1 | - | TRBV6-5 | TGTGCCAGCAGGCGGTCAGGGACAGGGGACGACGAGCAGTACTTC | CASRRSGTGDDEQYF
TRBJ2-4 | - | - | TRBV7-2 | TGTGCCAGCAGCCCGCGGGTAGGGGGGGTATACATTCAGTACTTC | CASSPRVGGVYIQYF
TRBJ2-3 | TRBD1 | - | TRBV5-1 | TGCGCCAGCAGCTTGGCCAGACAGGGGAGAGATACGCAGTATTTT | CASSLARQGRDTQYF
TRBJ2-1 | TRBD2 | - | TRBV4-2 | TGTGCCAGCAGCCAAGGGCCTAGCGGGGGGGTTAATGAGCAGTTCTTC | CASSQGPSGGVNEQFF
TRBJ2-3 | TRBD2 | - | TRBV18 | TGTGCCAGCTCATCCGCGACTAGCGGCACAGATACGCAGTATTTT | CASSSATSGTDTQYF
TRBJ2-1 | - | few | TRBV11-2 | TGTGCCAGCGGGAGCATTATGTATGAGCAGTTCTTC | CASGSIMYEQFF
TRBJ2-2 | - | - | TRBV25-1 | TGTGCCAGCAGTGTAACAGGGTCTGCCGGGGAGCTGTTTTTT | CASSVTGSAGELFF
TRBJ2-7 | TRBD1 | - | TRBV27 | TGTGCCAGTAGAAGACCGGGACAGGGATCCTCCGAGCAGTACTTC | CASRRPGQGSSEQYF
TRBJ2-7 | TRBD1 | - | TRBV5-1 | TGCGCCAGCAGCTGGACAGGGAGGAACCCCTACGAGCAGTACTTC | CASSWTGRNPYEQYF
TRBJ2-1 | TRBD2 | - | TRBV4-3 | TGCGCCAGCAGCCACGGGACTAGCGGGGCGGTCAATGAGCAGTTCTTC | CASSHGTSGAVNEQFF
TRBJ1-1 | - | - | TRBV2 | TGTGCCAGCAGTGACCTGGGGAGGAACACTGAAGCTTTCTTT | CASSDLGRNTEAFF
TRBJ1-2 | TRBD1 | - | TRBV6-5 | TGTGCCAGCAGTACCGGGACAGGGGGCTATGGCTACACCTTC | CASSTGTGGYGYTF
TRBJ2-2 | - | - | TRBV7-3 | TGTGCCAGCAAGATCGCGGGAATCACCGGGGAGCTGTTTTTT | CASKIAGITGELFF
TRBJ1-1 | - | - | TRBV30 | TGTGCCTGGTCCGGTAGAAACACTGAAGCTTTCTTT | CAWSGRNTEAFF
TRBJ2-3 | - | - | TRBV6-1 | TGTGCCAGCAGTGAAATTAATAGGGGGAGCACAGATACGCAGTATTTT | CASSEINRGSTDTQYF
TRBJ2-7 | TRBD2 | - | TRBV5-6 | TGTGCCAGCAGCTTGGATCGACTAGCGGGGCTGTCCTACGAGCAGTACTTC | CASSLDRLAGLSYEQYF
TRBJ1-5 | - | - | TRBV4-2 | TGTGCCAGCAGCCAAGGTCGACAATCTCAGCCCCAGCATTTT | CASSQGRQSQPQHF
TRBJ2-7 | TRBD1 | - | TRBV30 | TGTGCCTGGACTCCGGGACAGGGGTCCAGAGAGCAGTACTTC | CAWTPGQGSREQYF
TRBJ1-2 | - | once | TRBV25-1 | TGTGCCAGCAGCCCCGGACAGACCTATGGCTACACCTTC | CASSPGQTYGYTF
TRBJ1-2 | - | - | TRBV7-9 | TGTGCCAGCAGCCCGCCGGGGAGGATCACCTATGGCTACACCTTC | CASSPPGRITYGYTF
TRBJ1-2 | - | - | TRBV27 | TGTGCCAGCAGTTTTGATTCAGGGCATTTCTATGGCTACACCTTC | CASSFDSGHFYGYTF
TRBJ1-1 | TRBD1 | - | TRBV28 | TGTGCCAGCAGCCTTATGACAGGGAGGACTGAAGCTTTCTTT | CASSLMTGRTEAFF
TRBJ1-2 | TRBD1 | - | TRBV4-3 | TGCGCCAGCAGCCAACTGACAGGGACAGCTAACTATGGCTACACCTTC | CASSQLTGTANYGYTF
TRBJ1-2 | - | - | TRBV28 | TGTGCCAGCTACCGCCATTCTGCGGCGGGCGGCTACACCTTC | CASYRHSAAGGYTF
TRBJ2-5 | TRBD1 | - | TRBV4-3 | TGCGCCAGCAGCCAAGACACAGGGGGCGGCGGACGGGAGACCCAGTACTTC | CASSQDTGGGGRETQYF
TRBJ2-1 | TRBD2 | - | TRBV5-4 | TGTGCCAGCAGATTTTGGACTAGCGGTGCGGTTGAGCAGTTCTTC | CASRFWTSGAVEQFF
TRBJ1-5 | - | once | TRBV21-1 | TGTGCCAGCACCTCGACCCGAGAGCAGGGGGCCTGCAATCAGCCCCAGCATTTT | CASTSTREQGACNQPQHF
TRBJ2-7 | - | - | TRBV19 | TGTGCCAGTAGTATGGAGCTCCACCCCACCTACGAGCAGTACTTC | CASSMELHPTYEQYF
TRBJ2-3 | - | - | TRBV5-1 | TGCGCCAGCAGCTTGGAGAGCAGGGCTAGAGATACGCAGTATTTT | CASSLESRARDTQYF
TRBJ2-1 | - | - | TRBV30 | TGTGCCTGGAGGGCAAAGGGGGACACGTACAATGAGCAGTTCTTC | CAWRAKGDTYNEQFF
TRBJ2-3 | - | - | TRBV6-1 | TGTGCCAGCAGTGAGACATTCACAGATACGCAGTATTTT | CASSETFTDTQYF
TRBJ1-2 | - | - | TRBV28 | TGTGCCAGCAGTTTAGGGACGGGGGACTATGGCTACACCTTC | CASSLGTGDYGYTF